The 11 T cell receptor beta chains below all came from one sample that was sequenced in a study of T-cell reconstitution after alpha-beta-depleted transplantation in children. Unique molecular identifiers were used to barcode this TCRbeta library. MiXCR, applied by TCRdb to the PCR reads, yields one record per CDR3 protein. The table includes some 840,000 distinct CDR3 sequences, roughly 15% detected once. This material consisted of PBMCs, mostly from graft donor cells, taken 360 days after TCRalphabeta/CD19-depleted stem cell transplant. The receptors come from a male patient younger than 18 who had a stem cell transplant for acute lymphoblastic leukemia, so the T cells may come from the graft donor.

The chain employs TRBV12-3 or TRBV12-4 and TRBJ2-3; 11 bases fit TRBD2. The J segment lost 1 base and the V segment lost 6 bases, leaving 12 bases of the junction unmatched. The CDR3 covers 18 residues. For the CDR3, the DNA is TGTGCCAGCAGCCCCCCCCTAGCGGGAGGCACCGGCACAGATACGCAGTATTTT. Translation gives CASSPPLAGGTGTDTQYF.

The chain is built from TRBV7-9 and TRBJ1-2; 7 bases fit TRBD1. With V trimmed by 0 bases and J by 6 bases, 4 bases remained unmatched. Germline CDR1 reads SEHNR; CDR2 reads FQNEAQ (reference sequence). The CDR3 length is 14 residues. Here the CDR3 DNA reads TGTGCCAGCAGCTTAGCTAGGGGGCTTGATGGCTACACCTTC. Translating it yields CASSLARGLDGYTF.

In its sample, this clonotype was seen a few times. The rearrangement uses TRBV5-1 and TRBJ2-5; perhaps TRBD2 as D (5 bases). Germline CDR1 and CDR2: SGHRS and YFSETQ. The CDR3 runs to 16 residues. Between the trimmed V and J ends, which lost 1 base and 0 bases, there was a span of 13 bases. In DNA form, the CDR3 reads TGCGCCAGCAGCTTGCGACTAAGTAGTTACCAAGAGACCCAGTACTTC. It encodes CASSLRLSSYQETQYF. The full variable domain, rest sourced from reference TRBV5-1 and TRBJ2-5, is KAGVTQTPRYLIKTRGQQVTLSCSPISGHRSVSWYQQTPGQGLQFLFEYFSETQRNKGNFPGRFSGRQFSNSRSEMNVSTLELGDSALYLCASSLRLSSYQETQYFGPGTRLLVL.

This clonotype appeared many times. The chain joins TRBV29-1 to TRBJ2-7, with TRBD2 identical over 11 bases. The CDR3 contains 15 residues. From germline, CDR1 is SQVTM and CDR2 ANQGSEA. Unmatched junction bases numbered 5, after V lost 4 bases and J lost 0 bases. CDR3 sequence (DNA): TGCAGCGTTGCTGGGACTAGCGGTACCTCCTACGAGCAGTACTTC. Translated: CSVAGTSGTSYEQYF.

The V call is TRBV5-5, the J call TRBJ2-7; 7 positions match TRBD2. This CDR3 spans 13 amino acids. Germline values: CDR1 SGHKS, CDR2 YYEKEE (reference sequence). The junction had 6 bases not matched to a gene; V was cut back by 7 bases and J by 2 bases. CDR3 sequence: CASRPRGAYEQYF. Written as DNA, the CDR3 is TGTGCCAGCCGTCCTCGGGGGGCCTACGAGCAGTACTTC.

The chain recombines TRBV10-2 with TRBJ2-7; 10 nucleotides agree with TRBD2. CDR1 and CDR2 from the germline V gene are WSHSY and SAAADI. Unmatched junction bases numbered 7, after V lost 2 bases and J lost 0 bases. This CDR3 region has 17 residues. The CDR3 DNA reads TGCGCCAGCAGTGAGCAACTAGCGGGAACCTACTCCTACGAGCAGTACTTC. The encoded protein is CASSEQLAGTYSYEQYF.

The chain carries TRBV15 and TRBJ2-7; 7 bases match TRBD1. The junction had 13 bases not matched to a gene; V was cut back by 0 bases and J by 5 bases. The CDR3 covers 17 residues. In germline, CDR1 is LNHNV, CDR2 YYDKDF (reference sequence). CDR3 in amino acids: CATSRESGGVSVDEQYF. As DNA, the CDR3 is TGTGCCACCAGCAGAGAGTCAGGGGGAGTAAGTGTCGACGAGCAGTACTTC.

CDR3 loop: CATSLRQGGEQFF. The DNA of the CDR3 is TGTGCCACCAGCCTCCGACAGGGTGGTGAGCAGTTCTTC. The chain has TRBV15 and TRBJ2-1; 7 positions match TRBD1. The CDR3 length is 13 residues. Trimming cost V 5 bases and J 9 bases; bases outside gene matches: 7. CDR1 and CDR2 (germline): LNHNV, YYDKDF (reference sequence).

CDR3 DNA: TGTGCCAGCAGCCCTCGCGGAGCGGGAGTGCAAGAGACCCAGTACTTC. Translating gives CASSPRGAGVQETQYF. This rearrangement joins TRBV6-1 to TRBJ2-5, with TRBD2 identical over 8 bases. Germline V lookup: CDR1 MNHNS, CDR2 SASEGT. Unmatched junction bases numbered 11, after V lost 6 bases and J lost 2 bases. The CDR3 runs to 16 residues.

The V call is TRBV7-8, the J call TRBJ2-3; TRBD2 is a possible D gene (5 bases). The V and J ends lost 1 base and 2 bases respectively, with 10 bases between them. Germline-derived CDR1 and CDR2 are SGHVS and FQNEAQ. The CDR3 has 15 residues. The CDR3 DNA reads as TGTGCCAGCAGCTTAGAGCGGCCGATCACAGATACGCAGTATTTT. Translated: CASSLERPITDTQYF.

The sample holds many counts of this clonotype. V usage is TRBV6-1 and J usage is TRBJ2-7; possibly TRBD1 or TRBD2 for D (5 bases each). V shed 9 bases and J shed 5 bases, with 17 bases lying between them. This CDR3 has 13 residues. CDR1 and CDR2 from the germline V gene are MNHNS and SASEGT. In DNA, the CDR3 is TGTGCCAGTGGGGCCGGGACGGTCGACGAGCAGTACTTC. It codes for CASGAGTVDEQYF.